This T cell receptor beta chain was profiled in a study of CD8 T cells in Susac syndrome. Trimming left V 0 bases short and J 2 bases short, with 11 bases between. CDR1 and CDR2 from the germline V gene are MGHRA and YSYEKL. The CDR3 runs 16 residues. With random hexamers, 0.5 to 1 ug RNA was reverse transcribed. A single record per CDR3 protein comes from TCRdb applying MiXCR to the immunoSEQ multiplex PCR reads. The table records under 200,000 distinct CDR3 sequences, roughly 90% of them present only once. The rearrangement links TRBV4-1 to TRBJ2-1, with D possibly being TRBD2 (5 bases). The clonotype was recovered from a human donor with Susac syndrome. Sequencing was done on a sample of CD4+ T cells from PBMCs. Here the CDR3 DNA reads TGCGCCAGCAGCCAAGATGGGTCGGGGACCTACAATGAGCAGTTCTTC. Translating gives CASSQDGSGTYNEQFF.